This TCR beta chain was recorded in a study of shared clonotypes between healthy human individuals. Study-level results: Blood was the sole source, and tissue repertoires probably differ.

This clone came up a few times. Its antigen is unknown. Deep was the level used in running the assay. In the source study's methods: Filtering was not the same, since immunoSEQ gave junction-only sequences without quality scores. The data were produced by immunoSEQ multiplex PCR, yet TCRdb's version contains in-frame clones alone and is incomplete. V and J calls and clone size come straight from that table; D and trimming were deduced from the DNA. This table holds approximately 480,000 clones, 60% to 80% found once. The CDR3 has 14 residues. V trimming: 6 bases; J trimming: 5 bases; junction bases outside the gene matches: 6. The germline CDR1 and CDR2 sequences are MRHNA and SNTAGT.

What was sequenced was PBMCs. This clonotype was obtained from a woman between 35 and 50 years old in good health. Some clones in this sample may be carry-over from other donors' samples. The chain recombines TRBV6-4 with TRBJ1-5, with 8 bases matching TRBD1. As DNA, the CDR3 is TGTGCCAGCAGCGCCGGGACAGGTGATCAGCCCCAGCATTTT. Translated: CASSAGTGDQPQHF.